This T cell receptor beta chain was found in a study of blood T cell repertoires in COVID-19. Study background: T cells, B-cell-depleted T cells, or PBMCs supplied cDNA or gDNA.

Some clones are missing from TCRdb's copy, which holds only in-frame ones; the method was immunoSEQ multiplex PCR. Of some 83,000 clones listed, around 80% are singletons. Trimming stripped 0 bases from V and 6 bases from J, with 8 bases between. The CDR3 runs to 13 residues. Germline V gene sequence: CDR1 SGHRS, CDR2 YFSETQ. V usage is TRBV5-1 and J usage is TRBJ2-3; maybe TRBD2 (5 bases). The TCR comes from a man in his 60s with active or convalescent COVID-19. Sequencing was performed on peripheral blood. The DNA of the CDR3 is TGCGCCAGCAGCTTGGGAGGGATCGATACGCAGTATTTT. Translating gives CASSLGGIDTQYF.